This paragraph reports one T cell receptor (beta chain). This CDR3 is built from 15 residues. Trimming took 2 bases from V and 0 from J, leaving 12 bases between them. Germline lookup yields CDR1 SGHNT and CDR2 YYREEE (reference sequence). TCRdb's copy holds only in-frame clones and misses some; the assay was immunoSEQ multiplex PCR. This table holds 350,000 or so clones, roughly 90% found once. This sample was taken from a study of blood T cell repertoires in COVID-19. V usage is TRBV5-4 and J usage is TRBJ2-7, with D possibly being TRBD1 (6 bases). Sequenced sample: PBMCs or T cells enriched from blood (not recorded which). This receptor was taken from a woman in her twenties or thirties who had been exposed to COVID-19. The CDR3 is CASSFQGSLSYEQYF. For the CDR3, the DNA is TGTGCCAGCAGCTTTCAGGGGTCCCTCTCCTACGAGCAGTACTTC.